This T cell receptor (beta chain) was captured in a study of T-cell reconstitution after alpha-beta-depleted transplantation in children. The study, taken as a whole, reports: Where some patients showed high TCRbeta diversity at day 60, it came from recipient T cells and thymic progenitors that had survived. Newly made T cells mostly supplied T-cell counts and diversity one year after transplant. Several hundred rapidly expanded clones from non-depleted graft cells reportedly supplied alpha-beta T cells about two months post-transplant.

The TCRbeta library incorporated unique molecular identifiers. TCRdb reanalysed the PCR reads using MiXCR and keeps one entry per CDR3 protein. Here the sample spans approximately 800,000 distinct CDR3 sequences, roughly 15% being singletons. This clonotype was seen ten or more times. Its target is not known. Germline V gives CDR1 SGDLS, CDR2 YYNGEE. This CDR3 contains 14 residues. V lost 0 bases and J lost 7; bases outside the gene matches: 4. Specimen: PBMCs, mostly from graft donor cells, collected 360 days after TCRalphabeta/CD19-depleted stem cell transplant. The chain links TRBV9 to TRBJ1-5; 7 bases match TRBD1. The sequence came from a male patient younger than 18 who had a stem cell transplant for acute lymphoblastic leukemia, so the T cells may come from the graft donor. This CDR3 reads CASSVGQGGQPQHF. The CDR3 DNA reads TGTGCCAGCAGCGTAGGACAGGGAGGACAGCCCCAGCATTTT.